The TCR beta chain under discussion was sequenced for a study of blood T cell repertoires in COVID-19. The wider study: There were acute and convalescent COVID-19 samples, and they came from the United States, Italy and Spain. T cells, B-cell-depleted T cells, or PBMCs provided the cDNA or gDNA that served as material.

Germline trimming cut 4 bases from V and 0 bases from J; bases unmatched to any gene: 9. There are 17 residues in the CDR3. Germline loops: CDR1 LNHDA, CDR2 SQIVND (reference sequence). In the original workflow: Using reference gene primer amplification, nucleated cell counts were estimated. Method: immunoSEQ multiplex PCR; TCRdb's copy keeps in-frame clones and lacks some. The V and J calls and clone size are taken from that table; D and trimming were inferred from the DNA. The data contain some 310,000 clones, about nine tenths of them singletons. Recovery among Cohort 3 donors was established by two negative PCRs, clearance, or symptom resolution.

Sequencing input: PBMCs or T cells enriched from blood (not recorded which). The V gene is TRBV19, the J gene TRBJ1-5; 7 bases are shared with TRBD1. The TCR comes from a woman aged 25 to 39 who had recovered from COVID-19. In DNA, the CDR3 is TGTGCCAGTAGTACCTCGGGAGGGGGCTATAGCAATCAGCCCCAGCATTTT. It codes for CASSTSGGGYSNQPQHF.